This T cell receptor (beta chain) was retrieved from a study of cytomegalovirus exposure and HLA in healthy donors. Vbeta (60) and Jbeta (13) primers were used in the PCR. Clones were sequenced by immunoSEQ multiplex PCR, and TCRdb holds only the in-frame ones, with some missing. The data contain around 160,000 clones, almost 80% of them seen just once; the ten biggest clones take up 6.5% to 8%. This CDR3 is 14 amino acids long. Germline loops: CDR1 SGHRS, CDR2 YFSETQ. V was clipped by 0 bases and J by 5 bases, with 9 bases between them. Overall study results and limits: Several V segments, TRBV6-2 and TRBV6-3 among them, could not be told apart and were dropped.

Remarks on this clone: Its antigen is still unknown.

The TCR was taken from a woman aged 40 to 55 in good health and CMV-seropositive. The chain employs TRBV5-1 and TRBJ2-1; D unresolved. The material sequenced was PBMCs. The CDR3 spells CASSLGQEHNEQFF. CDR3 bases: TGCGCCAGCAGCTTGGGCCAGGAACACAATGAGCAGTTCTTC.